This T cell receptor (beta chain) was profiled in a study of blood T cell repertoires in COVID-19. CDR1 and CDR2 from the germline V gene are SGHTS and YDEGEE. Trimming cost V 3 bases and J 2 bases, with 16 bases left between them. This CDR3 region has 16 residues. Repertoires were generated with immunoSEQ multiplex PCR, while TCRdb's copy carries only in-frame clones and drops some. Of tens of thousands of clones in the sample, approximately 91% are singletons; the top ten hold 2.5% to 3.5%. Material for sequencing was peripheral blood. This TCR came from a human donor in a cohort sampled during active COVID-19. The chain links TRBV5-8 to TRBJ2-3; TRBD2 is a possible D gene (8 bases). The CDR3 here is CASSSGGDSHTDTQYF. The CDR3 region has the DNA TGTGCCAGCAGCTCCGGGGGGGACAGTCACACAGATACGCAGTATTTT.